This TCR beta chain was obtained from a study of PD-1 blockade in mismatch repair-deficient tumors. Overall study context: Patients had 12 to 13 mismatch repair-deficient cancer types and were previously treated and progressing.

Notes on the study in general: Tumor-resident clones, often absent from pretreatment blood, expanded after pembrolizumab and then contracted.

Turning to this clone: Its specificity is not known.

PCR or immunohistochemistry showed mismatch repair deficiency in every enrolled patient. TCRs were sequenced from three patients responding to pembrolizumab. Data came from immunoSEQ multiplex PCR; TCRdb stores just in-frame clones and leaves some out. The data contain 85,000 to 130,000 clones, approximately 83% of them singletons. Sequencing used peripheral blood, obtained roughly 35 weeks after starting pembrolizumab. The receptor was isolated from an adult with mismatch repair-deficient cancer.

The CDR3 spells CASSPDPSGTQYF. The CDR3 DNA reads TGCGCCAGCAGCCCGGACCCATCCGGGACCCAGTACTTC. V usage is TRBV5-1 and J usage is TRBJ2-5; D is unclear. Between the trimmed V and J ends, which lost 4 bases and 7 bases, there was a span of 14 bases. The CDR3 extends over 13 amino acids. Looked up from germline, CDR1 is SGHRS and CDR2 is YFSETQ.